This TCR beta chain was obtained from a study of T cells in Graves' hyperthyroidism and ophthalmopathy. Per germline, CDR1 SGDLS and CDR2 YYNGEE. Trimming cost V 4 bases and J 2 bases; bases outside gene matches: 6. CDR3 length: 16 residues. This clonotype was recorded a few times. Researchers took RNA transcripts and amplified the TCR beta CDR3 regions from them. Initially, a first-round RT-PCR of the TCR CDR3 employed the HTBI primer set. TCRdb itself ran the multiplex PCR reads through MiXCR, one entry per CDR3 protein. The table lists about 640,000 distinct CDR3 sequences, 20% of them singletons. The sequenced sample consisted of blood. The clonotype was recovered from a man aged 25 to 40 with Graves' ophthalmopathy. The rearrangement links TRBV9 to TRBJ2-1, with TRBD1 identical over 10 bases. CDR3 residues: CASSTTGTGAYNEQFF. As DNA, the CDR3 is TGTGCCAGCAGCACGACCGGGACAGGGGCCTACAATGAGCAGTTCTTC.